Described below is a single T cell receptor beta chain sequence and its context. Antigen specificity is unknown. Mismatch with germline at one junction end may stem from a read error. The sample comes from a study of T cell responses to AZD1222 COVID-19 vaccine. General study findings and limits: Donors skewed white British and female; clonal diversity was possibly underestimated. Just six people given AZD1222 tested seropositive at baseline. All repertoire sampling was performed exclusively after the peak T cell response. Spike-specific TCR breadth and depth went up after people got two AZD1222 doses.

Germline V gene data show CDR1 as LGHDT and CDR2 as YNNKEL (reference sequence). The CDR3 runs to 15 residues. TCRdb keeps only in-frame clones here, not all; method: immunoSEQ multiplex PCR. The table includes roughly 130,000 clones, about 91% detected once. The starting material was peripheral blood, obtained on day 0 of AZD1222 vaccination. The chain couples TRBV3-1 (or the pseudogene TRBV3-2) to TRBJ2-1; no clear D gene. The clonotype comes from an adult in good health. The CDR3 here is CASSQEPGEHNGQFF. The CDR3 DNA reads TGTGCCAGCAGCCAAGAGCCTGGAGAGCACAATGGGCAGTTCTTC.